This T cell receptor beta chain was recorded in a study of OX40 agonist ivuxolimab in advanced cancers. Looking at the study overall: Partial responses, seen in three patients, involved one hepatocellular carcinoma and two cutaneous melanomas.

CDR1 is SGHDT, CDR2 YYEEEE, per germline. CDR3 length: 15 amino acids. Trimming removed 2 bases from V and 2 bases from J, with 12 bases in between. The study, taken as a whole, reports: Antigen specificity was not determined for the expanded peripheral T cells.

Only in-frame clones appear in the TCRdb table, and some are missing; sequencing was by immunoSEQ multiplex PCR. The data show more than 95,000 clones, about 91% seen once. As concerns this clone: Its antigen remains unidentified.

The input for sequencing was CD4+ or CD8+ T cells sorted from blood, taken in a trial of the OX40 agonist ivuxolimab. The TCR originated in an adult with an advanced solid tumor such as melanoma, head and neck, liver or kidney cancer. The gene calls are TRBV5-6 and TRBJ2-3; D unresolved. The CDR3 nucleotides are TGTGCCAGCAGCTTCCCCACGATATACACAGATACGCAGTATTTT. It encodes CASSFPTIYTDTQYF.